This is a list of T cell receptor beta chains from one sample in a study of cytomegalovirus exposure and HLA in healthy donors. The method was immunoSEQ multiplex PCR; TCRdb's version includes in-frame clones alone and lacks a portion of them. Counted here are 180,000 or so clones, roughly four fifths occurring once; the ten biggest clones make up about 2.1%. The specimen sequenced was PBMCs. These receptors came from a woman aged 25 to 39 in good health and CMV-seropositive. The CDR3 runs from the conserved cysteine through the conserved F or W. The order of the fields is J gene, clone size, D gene, V gene, CDR3 protein, CDR3 DNA. The D gene is left open where the match is weak. The size entry is marked missing in some rows and otherwise reads once, few, many or a size class.

TRBJ1-5,once,.,TRBV30,CAWSLGRGNQPQHF,TGTGCCTGGAGTCTTGGCAGGGGCAATCAGCCCCAGCATTTT
TRBJ1-1,.,TRBD1,TRBV18,CASSPTGGNTEAFF,TGTGCCAGCTCCCCAACAGGGGGGAACACTGAAGCTTTCTTT
TRBJ2-1,.,TRBD1,TRBV29-1,CSVGGRTGSYNEQFF,TGCAGCGTTGGGGGGAGGACAGGGTCCTACAATGAGCAGTTCTTC
TRBJ2-2,few,.,TRBV5-1,CASSLSVGGTGELFF,TGCGCCAGCAGCTTGTCTGTGGGGGGCACCGGGGAGCTGTTTTTT
TRBJ1-6,few,TRBD1,TRBV30,CAWSVRSPARLRGPNSPLHF,TGTGCCTGGAGTGTACGATCACCCGCCCGCCTAAGGGGGCCTAATTCACCCCTCCACTTT
TRBJ2-3,.,.,TRBV6-6,CASSSRGRDTDTQYF,TGTGCCAGCAGCTCGAGGGGGCGGGACACAGATACGCAGTATTTT
TRBJ1-1,many,.,TRBV27,CASSHRGAASRLMNTEAFF,TGTGCCAGCAGTCATCGGGGGGCAGCTTCACGCCTTATGAACACTGAAGCTTTCTTT
TRBJ1-3,once,.,TRBV7-2,CASSLGSNGGNTIYF,TGTGCCAGCAGCTTAGGTAGCAACGGTGGAAACACCATATATTTT
TRBJ2-7,.,TRBD2,TRBV27,CASSSTSGRYEQYF,TGTGCCAGCAGTTCAACTAGCGGGAGGTACGAGCAGTACTTC
TRBJ2-2,few,.,TRBV10-3,CAISERGSPTGELFF,TGTGCCATCAGTGAGAGAGGGTCCCCCACCGGGGAGCTGTTTTTT
TRBJ2-3,.,.,TRBV7-9,CASSLELNTQYF,TGTGCCAGCAGCCTGGAGCTAAATACGCAGTATTTT
TRBJ1-2,.,.,TRBV7-9,CSSSLAAGTLNYGYTF,TGTTCCAGCAGCTTAGCCGCAGGGACATTAAACTATGGCTACACCTTC
TRBJ1-2,.,TRBD1,TRBV10-3,CAISEAGTGIYGYTF,TGTGCCATCAGTGAGGCCGGGACAGGGATCTATGGCTACACCTTC
TRBJ2-1,.,TRBD2,TRBV9,CASSEGTSGGTNNEQFF,TGTGCCAGCAGCGAAGGGACTAGCGGGGGGACGAACAATGAGCAGTTCTTC
TRBJ1-5,few,.,TRBV27,CASSPGTYSNQPQHF,TGTGCCAGCAGTCCAGGGACTTATAGCAATCAGCCCCAGCATTTT
TRBJ2-5,.,TRBD1,TRBV25-1,CASTGQGAPPGGQYF,TGTGCCTCCACGGGACAGGGGGCTCCCCCAGGTGGCCAGTACTTC
TRBJ2-1,.,.,TRBV5-1,CASSSIQGNEQFF,TGCGCCAGCAGCTCGATACAGGGTAATGAGCAGTTCTTC
TRBJ2-2,once,.,TRBV9,CASSAQQGNTGELFF,TGTGCCAGCAGCGCTCAACAGGGGAACACCGGGGAGCTGTTTTTT
TRBJ1-2,.,.,TRBV11-2,CASSDTPAPYGYTF,TGTGCCAGCAGCGACACCCCAGCCCCCTATGGCTACACCTTC
TRBJ2-3,few,TRBD2,TRBV6-4,CASSEGGLADTQYF,TGTGCCAGCAGTGAAGGGGGACTAGCAGATACGCAGTATTTT
TRBJ1-1,once,.,TRBV15,CATSREALTEAFF,TGTGCCACCAGCAGAGAAGCTCTCACTGAAGCTTTCTTT
TRBJ2-7,few,TRBD1,TRBV27,CASRGGQSYEQYF,TGTGCCAGCAGAGGGGGACAGTCCTACGAGCAGTACTTC
TRBJ1-1,few,TRBD1,TRBV7-2,CASSPRQGDTEAFF,TGTGCCAGCAGCCCTAGACAGGGAGACACTGAAGCTTTCTTT
TRBJ2-3,few,.,TRBV2,CASSRRAVGTDTQYF,TGTGCCAGCAGTAGGAGGGCGGTCGGCACAGATACGCAGTATTTT
TRBJ1-5,.,.,TRBV19,CASSGSLGPQHF,TGTGCCAGTAGCGGGAGTCTAGGGCCCCAGCATTTT
TRBJ1-2,.,.,TRBV25-1,CASSESTNYGYTF,TGTGCCAGCAGTGAATCTACTAACTATGGCTACACCTTC
TRBJ1-3,.,TRBD1,TRBV4-3,CASSQDPPGQGTGNTIYF,TGCGCCAGCAGCCAAGATCCCCCGGGACAGGGTACTGGAAACACCATATATTTT
TRBJ1-5,.,.,TRBV5-5,CASSLDLGAGPQHF,TGTGCCAGCAGCTTGGATCTAGGCGCGGGGCCCCAGCATTTT
TRBJ1-1,once,.,TRBV30,CAWSVRGNTEAFF,TGTGCCTGGAGTGTAAGGGGTAACACTGAAGCTTTCTTT
TRBJ2-5,once,.,TRBV7-2,CASSYPQGQVETQYF,TGTGCCAGCAGCTACCCCCAGGGGCAGGTAGAGACCCAGTACTTC